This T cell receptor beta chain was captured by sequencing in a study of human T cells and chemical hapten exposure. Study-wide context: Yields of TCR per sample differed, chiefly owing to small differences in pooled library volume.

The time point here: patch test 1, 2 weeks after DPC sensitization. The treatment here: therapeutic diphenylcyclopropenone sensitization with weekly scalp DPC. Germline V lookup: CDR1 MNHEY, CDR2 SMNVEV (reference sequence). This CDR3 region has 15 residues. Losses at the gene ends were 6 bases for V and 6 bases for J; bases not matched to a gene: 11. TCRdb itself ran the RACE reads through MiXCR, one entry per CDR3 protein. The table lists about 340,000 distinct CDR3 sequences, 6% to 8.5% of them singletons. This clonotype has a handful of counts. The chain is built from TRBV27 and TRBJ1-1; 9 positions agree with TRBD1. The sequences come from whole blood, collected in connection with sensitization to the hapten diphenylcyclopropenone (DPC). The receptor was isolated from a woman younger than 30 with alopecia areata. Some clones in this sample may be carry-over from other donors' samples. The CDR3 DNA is TGTGCCAGCAGCCATACAGGGGGCGAAGGGTCTGAAGCTTTCTTT. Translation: CASSHTGGEGSEAFF.